Following are 17 T cell receptor beta chains from one sample sequenced in a study of control samples from healthy donors and cancer patients. Sequencing used immunoSEQ multiplex PCR; TCRdb keeps in-frame clones, though not all of them. The table includes approximately 160,000 clones, approximately 94% detected once. Sequenced input: blood. These receptors all stem from a woman younger than 30 in good health.

The chain employs TRBV5-5 and TRBJ2-3, with 7 bases fitting TRBD1. The V gene end was trimmed by 2 bases and the J gene end by 0 bases; junction bases not matched to a gene: 6. Germline V gene data show CDR1 as SGHKS and CDR2 as YYEKEE (reference sequence). This CDR3 comprises 16 residues. CDR3 loop: CASSFRTGLSTDTQYF. CDR3 DNA: TGTGCCAGCAGCTTTCGGACAGGCCTCAGCACAGATACGCAGTATTTT.

This clone was found once. CDR3 sequence reads: CASRSFLNYGYTF. The CDR3 bases are TGTGCCAGCAGGTCGTTTCTTAACTATGGCTACACCTTC. V gene TRBV28 combines with J gene TRBJ1-2; no definite D call. CDR3 length: 13 residues. Looked up from germline, CDR1 is MDHEN and CDR2 is SYDVKM. V was shortened by 6 bases and J by 1 base, with 9 bases between the two germline ends.

This clone was seen once. The CDR3 DNA reads TGCGCCAGCACCCTAGGGGGAAAGGGTACCGGGGAGCTGTTTTTT. This codes for CASTLGGKGTGELFF. The chain couples TRBV5-1 to TRBJ2-2; TRBD1 might be the D (6 bases). This CDR3 spans 15 amino acids. V lost 6 bases to trimming and J lost 5 bases, with 17 bases between them. CDR1 and CDR2 from the germline V gene are SGHRS and YFSETQ.

This clone occurred once. V and J are TRBV21-1 and TRBJ1-6; TRBD1 is the table's D call, not checked against the DNA. TRBV21-1 is flagged as a pseudogene. CDR3 length: 17 residues. The CDR3 sequence is CASNPDRDSTVNSPLHF. The CDR3 region has the DNA TGTGCCAGCAATCCGGACAGGGACAGCACCGTTAATTCACCCCTCCACTTT.

The chain uses TRBV27 and TRBJ2-7; TRBD2 agrees at 11 bases. Germline V gene data show CDR1 as MNHEY and CDR2 as SMNVEV (reference sequence). The CDR3 covers 14 residues. Losses at the gene ends were 2 bases for V and 4 bases for J; bases not matched to a gene: 1. CDR3 amino acids: CASSLVAGGYEQYF. Written as DNA, the CDR3 is TGTGCCAGCAGTTTAGTAGCGGGAGGGTACGAGCAGTACTTC.

V is TRBV6-5 and J is TRBJ1-1; D remains ambiguous. Trimming took off 1 base at V and 1 base at J, with 7 bases between the two ends. Germline CDR1 reads MNHEY; CDR2 reads SVGAGI. The CDR3 consists of 14 residues. CDR3 amino acids: CASSYYPGNTEAFF. CDR3 coding DNA: TGTGCCAGCAGTTACTATCCAGGGAACACTGAAGCTTTCTTT.

The genes are TRBV12-5 and TRBJ2-3, with D tentatively TRBD2 (5 bases). This CDR3 is built from 15 residues. V shed 1 base and J shed 4 bases, with 12 bases lying between them. Looked up from germline, CDR1 is LGHNT and CDR2 is FRNRAP. This CDR3 is CASGLGLAQADTQYF. DNA of the CDR3: TGTGCTAGTGGTTTGGGATTAGCGCAGGCAGATACGCAGTATTTT.

The chain recombines TRBV6-2 or TRBV6-3 with TRBJ1-1; no clear D gene. Germline V gene sequence: CDR1 MNHEY, CDR2 SVGEGT. V gave up 4 bases and J gave up 1 base, with 10 bases separating them. This CDR3 is 14 amino acids long. The DNA of the CDR3 is TGTGCCAGCAGTTCTAACTCGGGGAACACTGAAGCTTTCTTT. It encodes CASSSNSGNTEAFF.

This clone has just one count. The chain has TRBV2 and TRBJ2-7, with 11 bases that match TRBD1. Germline CDR1 reads SNHLY; CDR2 reads FYNNEI. V gave up 6 bases and J gave up 3 bases; unmatched junction bases: 7. The CDR3 covers 15 residues. CDR3 region: CASSPGQGVFYEQYF. In nucleotides, the CDR3 is TGTGCCAGCAGCCCGGGACAGGGGGTTTTCTACGAGCAGTACTTC.

The chain uses TRBV6-2 or TRBV6-3 and TRBJ2-7, with 10 bases that match TRBD2. V lost 6 bases, J lost 9 bases, and 17 bases stayed unmatched. Germline assignment: CDR1 MNHEY and CDR2 SVGEGT. There are 16 residues in the CDR3. The CDR3 loop reads CASSSELAGATFGQYF. CDR3 DNA: TGTGCCAGCAGCTCTGAGCTAGCGGGAGCTACGTTTGGGCAGTACTTC.

This chain connects TRBV2 to TRBJ2-1; 13 nucleotides match TRBD2. This CDR3 has 15 residues. The trim removed 8 bases at V and 4 bases at J, leaving 5 bases unmatched. CDR1 is SNHLY, CDR2 FYNNEI, per germline. The DNA of the CDR3 is TGTGCCAGCTGCTGGACTAGCGGGGGATACAATGAGCAGTTCTTC. Translated: CASCWTSGGYNEQFF.

J is TRBJ1-4 and V is TRBV27; D might be TRBD1 (6 bases). Germline V gene sequence: CDR1 MNHEY, CDR2 SMNVEV (reference sequence). V lost 3 bases to trimming and J lost 10 bases, with 12 bases between them. The CDR3 is made up of 13 amino acids. The CDR3 here is CASSFRGRGKLFF. CDR3 DNA: TGTGCCAGCAGTTTTAGGGGGAGAGGAAAACTGTTTTTT.

The chain links TRBV18 to TRBJ1-1; no definite D call. The V end lost 0 bases, the J end lost 0 bases, and 5 bases lay between the germline ends. Looked up from germline, CDR1 is KGHSH and CDR2 is LQKENI. The CDR3 covers 14 residues. CDR3 bases: TGTGCCAGCTCACCACCCTCCCTGAACACTGAAGCTTTCTTT. As protein: CASSPPSLNTEAFF.

The J gene is TRBJ2-2, the V gene TRBV10-3; unclear D gene. The ends were cut back, 8 bases at V and 0 bases at J, with 31 bases in the middle. CDR1 and CDR2 (germline): ENHRY, SYGVKD. This CDR3 contains 21 residues. CDR3 DNA: TGTGCCATCGGGCTTGACATGTACCGGTATATGAAACACGCGAACACCGGGGAGCTGTTTTTT. Translated: CAIGLDMYRYMKHANTGELFF.

The J gene is TRBJ2-3, the V gene TRBV27; TRBD1 might be the D (7 bases). With 4 bases removed from V and 5 bases from J, the gap between germline ends came to 10 bases. Germline CDR1 and CDR2: MNHEY and SMNVEV (reference sequence). The CDR3 contains 13 residues. The CDR3 sequence: CASSSQGGDTQYF. The CDR3 nucleotides read TGTGCCAGCAGTTCCCAGGGGGGAGATACGCAGTATTTT.

The J gene is TRBJ1-2, the V gene TRBV27; weak D call: TRBD1 (5 bases). V shed 2 bases and J shed 8 bases, with 15 bases lying between them. CDR1 and CDR2 from the germline V gene are MNHEY and SMNVEV (reference sequence). The CDR3 is made up of 14 amino acids. The CDR3 is CASSLAGVSPGYTF. In DNA, the CDR3 is TGTGCCAGCAGTTTAGCGGGGGTTTCGCCAGGCTACACCTTC.

The chain joins TRBV11-2 to TRBJ2-1, with TRBD2 matching 10 bases. Germline assignment: CDR1 SGHAT and CDR2 FQNNGV. The CDR3 runs 15 residues. With 2 bases clipped from V and 8 bases from J, the junction kept 6 bases outside the gene matches. This CDR3 reads CASSLKLAGVDEQFF. The CDR3 region has the DNA TGTGCCAGCAGCTTAAAGCTAGCGGGAGTGGATGAGCAGTTCTTC.